The clone carrying this T cell receptor (beta chain) was seen only a few times. The sample has other DNA sequences that encode this CDR3 too. This sample is part of a study of shared clonotypes between healthy human individuals. TCRdb's table, derived via immunoSEQ multiplex PCR, lists solely in-frame clones and lacks some. The sample holds 2 million to 2.5 million clones, roughly 92% seen once. With 0 bases removed from V and 0 bases from J, the gap between germline ends came to 6 bases. The length of the CDR3 is 14 residues. Germline-derived CDR1 and CDR2 are SGDLS and YYNGEE. The sequence came from a young man in good health. Some clones in this sample may be carry-over from other donors' samples. The sequenced sample was naive CD4+ T cells from PBMCs. The subset: CD45RA+ positively selected. This sequence joins TRBV9 and TRBJ1-1, with D unresolved. The chain's CDR3 is CASSVAPMNTEAFF. For the CDR3, the DNA is TGTGCCAGCAGCGTAGCTCCAATGAACACTGAAGCTTTCTTT.